This TCR beta chain was captured in a study of control samples from healthy donors and cancer patients. Generated by immunoSEQ multiplex PCR, the TCRdb table keeps only in-frame clones and is missing some. The sample carries about 22,000 clones, 75% to 85% recorded once. This clone was recorded once. Germline V gene data show CDR1 as SGHTA and CDR2 as FQGNSA. The CDR3 totals 18 residues. Trimming shortened V by 1 base and J by 5 bases, and 20 bases separated the two germline ends. The chain is built from TRBV7-2 and TRBJ2-2, with D maybe TRBD2 (5 bases). This clonotype was sampled from a man aged 55 to 69 with head and neck cancer. Sequenced material: PBMCs. The CDR3 here is CASSLVVSGYRDTGELFF. CDR3 bases: TGTGCCAGCAGCTTAGTGGTGTCGGGGTACAGAGATACCGGGGAGCTGTTTTTT.